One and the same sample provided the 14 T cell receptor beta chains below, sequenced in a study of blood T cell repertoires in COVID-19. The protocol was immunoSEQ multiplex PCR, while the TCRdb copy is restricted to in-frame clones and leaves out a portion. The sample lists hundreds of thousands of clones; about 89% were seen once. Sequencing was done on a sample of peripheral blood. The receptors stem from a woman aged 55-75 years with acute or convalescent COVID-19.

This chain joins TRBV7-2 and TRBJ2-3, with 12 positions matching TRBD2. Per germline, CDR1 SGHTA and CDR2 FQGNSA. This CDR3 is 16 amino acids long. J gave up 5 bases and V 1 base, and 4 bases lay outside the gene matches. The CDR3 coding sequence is TGTGCCAGCAGCTTAGACGGACTAGCGGGAAGAGATACGCAGTATTTT. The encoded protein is CASSLDGLAGRDTQYF.

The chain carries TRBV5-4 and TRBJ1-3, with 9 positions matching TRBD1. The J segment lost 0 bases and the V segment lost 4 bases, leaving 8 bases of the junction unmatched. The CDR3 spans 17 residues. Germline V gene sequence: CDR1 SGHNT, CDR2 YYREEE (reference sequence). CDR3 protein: CASSPSGTGSSGNTIYF. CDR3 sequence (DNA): TGTGCCAGCAGCCCCTCCGGGACAGGGAGCTCTGGAAACACCATATATTTT.

CDR3 nucleotide sequence: TGTGCCAGCAGCCAAGATGTGCGCCCCTCTCGCAATGAGCAGTTCTTC. Protein sequence: CASSQDVRPSRNEQFF. The chain carries TRBV3-1 (or the pseudogene TRBV3-2) and TRBJ2-1; no clear D. Germline values: CDR1 LGHDT, CDR2 YNNKEL (reference sequence). The CDR3 contains 16 residues. Trimming took 0 bases from V and 6 from J, leaving 15 bases between them.

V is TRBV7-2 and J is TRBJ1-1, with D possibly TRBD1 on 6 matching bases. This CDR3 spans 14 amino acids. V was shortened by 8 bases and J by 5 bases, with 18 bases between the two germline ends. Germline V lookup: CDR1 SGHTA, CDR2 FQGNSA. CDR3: CASLNRDRGTEAFF. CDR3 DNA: TGTGCCAGCCTGAACAGGGACCGTGGGACTGAAGCTTTCTTT.

Written as DNA, the CDR3 is TGCAGCGTTGAAGATCCCGGGGTGAGTCTGAACACTGAAGCTTTCTTT. Its translation is CSVEDPGVSLNTEAFF. The genes are TRBV29-1 and TRBJ1-1, with D unresolved. The CDR3 consists of 16 residues. Germline-derived CDR1 and CDR2 are SQVTM and ANQGSEA. Trimming took 0 bases from V and 0 from J, leaving 14 bases between them.

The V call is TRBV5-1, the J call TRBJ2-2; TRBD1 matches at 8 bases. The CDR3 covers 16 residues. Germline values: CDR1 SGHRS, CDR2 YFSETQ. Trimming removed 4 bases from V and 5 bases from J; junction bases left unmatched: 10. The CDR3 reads CASSPGQGGGTGELFF. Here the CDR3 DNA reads TGCGCCAGCAGCCCCGGACAGGGTGGAGGGACCGGGGAGCTGTTTTTT.

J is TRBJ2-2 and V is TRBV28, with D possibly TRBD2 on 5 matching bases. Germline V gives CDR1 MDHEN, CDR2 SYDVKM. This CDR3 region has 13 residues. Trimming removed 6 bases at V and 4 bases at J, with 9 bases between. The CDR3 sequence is CASRRESTGELFF. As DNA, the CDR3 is TGTGCCAGCAGGAGGGAGTCCACCGGGGAGCTGTTTTTT.

The CDR3 bases are TGTGCCAGCAGCTTAGAAACAGGGAACTATGGCTACACCTTC. It codes for CASSLETGNYGYTF. V gene TRBV7-9 combines with J gene TRBJ1-2; a weak D match, TRBD1 (6 bases). Germline values: CDR1 SEHNR, CDR2 FQNEAQ (reference sequence). CDR3 length: 14 residues. V lost 1 base, J lost 2 bases, and 8 bases lay in between.

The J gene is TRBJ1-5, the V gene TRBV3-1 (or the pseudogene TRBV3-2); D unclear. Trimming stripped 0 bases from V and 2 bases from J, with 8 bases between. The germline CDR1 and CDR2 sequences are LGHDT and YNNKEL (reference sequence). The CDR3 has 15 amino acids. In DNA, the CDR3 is TGTGCCAGCAGCCAAGACGGAGCGGGCAATCAGCCCCAGCATTTT. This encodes CASSQDGAGNQPQHF.

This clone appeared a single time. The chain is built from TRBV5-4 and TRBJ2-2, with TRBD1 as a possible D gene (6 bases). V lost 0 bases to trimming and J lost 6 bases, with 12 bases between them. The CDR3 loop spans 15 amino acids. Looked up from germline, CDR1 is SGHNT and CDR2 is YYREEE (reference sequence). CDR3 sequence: CASSLAQGKAGELFF. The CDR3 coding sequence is TGTGCCAGCAGCTTGGCCCAGGGGAAGGCCGGGGAGCTGTTTTTT.

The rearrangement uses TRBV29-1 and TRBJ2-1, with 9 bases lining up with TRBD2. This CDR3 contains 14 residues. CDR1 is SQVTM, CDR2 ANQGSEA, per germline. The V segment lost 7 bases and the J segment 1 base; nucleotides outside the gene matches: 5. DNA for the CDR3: TGCAGCGGCGTTAGCGGGAGATCCTACAATGAGCAGTTCTTC. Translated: CSGVSGRSYNEQFF.

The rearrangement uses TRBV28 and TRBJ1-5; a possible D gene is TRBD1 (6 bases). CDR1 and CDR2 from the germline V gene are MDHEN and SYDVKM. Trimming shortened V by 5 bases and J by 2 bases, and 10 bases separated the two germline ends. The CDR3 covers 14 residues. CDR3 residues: CASSVWGRNQPQHF. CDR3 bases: TGTGCCAGCAGTGTTTGGGGGCGCAATCAGCCCCAGCATTTT.

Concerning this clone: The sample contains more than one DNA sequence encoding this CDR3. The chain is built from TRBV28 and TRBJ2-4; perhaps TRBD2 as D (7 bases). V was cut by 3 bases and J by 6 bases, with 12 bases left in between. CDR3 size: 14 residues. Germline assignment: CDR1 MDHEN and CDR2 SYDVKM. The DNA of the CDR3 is TGTGCCAGCAGTTTGGGGGGGCGGGGAAACATTCAGTACTTC. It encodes CASSLGGRGNIQYF. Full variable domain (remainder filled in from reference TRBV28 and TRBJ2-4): DVKVTQSSRYLVKRTGEKVFLECVQDMDHENMFWYRQDPGLGLRLIYFSYDVKMKEKGDIPEGYSVSREKKERFSLILESASTNQTSMYLCASSLGGRGNIQYFGAGTRLSVL.

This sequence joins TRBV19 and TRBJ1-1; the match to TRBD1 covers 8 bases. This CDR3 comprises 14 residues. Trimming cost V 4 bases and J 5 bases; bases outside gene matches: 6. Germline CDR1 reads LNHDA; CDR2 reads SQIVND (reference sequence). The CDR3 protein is CASSTPGGLTEAFF. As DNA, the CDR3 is TGTGCCAGTAGTACCCCAGGGGGCCTGACTGAAGCTTTCTTT.